This T cell receptor beta chain was documented in a study of T-cell memory formation after mild COVID-19. 5'RACE with constant-segment primers built TCRalpha and TCRbeta cDNA libraries with UMIs. A single record per CDR3 protein comes from TCRdb applying MiXCR to the 5' RACE reads. This sample has around 440,000 distinct CDR3 sequences, with 18% found just once. Germline V CDR1 and CDR2: LGHDT, YNNKEL (reference sequence). This CDR3 spans 14 amino acids. Trimming took 6 bases from V and 10 from J, leaving 21 bases between them. Sequenced material: PBMCs or a T cell subset sorted from them (not recorded which). The sequence derives from an adult woman who had mild COVID-19 (a few samples of this study predate the infection). Cell type and time point are not known. The chain joins TRBV3-1 to TRBJ1-1; no clear D. CDR3 region: CASRDEHSLGRAFF. The DNA for the CDR3 is TGTGCCAGCAGGGATGAACACTCCCTGGGGAGAGCTTTCTTT.